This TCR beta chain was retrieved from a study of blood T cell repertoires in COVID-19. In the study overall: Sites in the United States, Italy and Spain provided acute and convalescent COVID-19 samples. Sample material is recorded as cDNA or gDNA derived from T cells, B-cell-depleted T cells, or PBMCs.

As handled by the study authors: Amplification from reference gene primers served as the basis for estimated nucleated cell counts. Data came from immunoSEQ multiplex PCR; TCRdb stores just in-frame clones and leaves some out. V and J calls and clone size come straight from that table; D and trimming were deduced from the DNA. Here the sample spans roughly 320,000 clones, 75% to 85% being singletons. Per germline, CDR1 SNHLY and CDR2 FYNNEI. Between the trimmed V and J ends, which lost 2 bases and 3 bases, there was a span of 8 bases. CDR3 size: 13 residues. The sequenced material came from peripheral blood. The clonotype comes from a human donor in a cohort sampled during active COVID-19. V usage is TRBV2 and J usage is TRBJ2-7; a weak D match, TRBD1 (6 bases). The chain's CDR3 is CASSEQGNYEQYF. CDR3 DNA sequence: TGTGCCAGCAGTGAACAGGGGAACTACGAGCAGTACTTC.